The present T cell receptor beta chain was sequenced within a study of cytomegalovirus exposure and HLA in healthy donors. Study at large: Membership in the Caucasian-associated ancestry cluster was found for around four fifths of approximately 430 genotyped donors. General study points: Associated with HLA alleles at 0.05 false discovery rate in a later analysis were over 15,000 TCR beta sequences.

The PCR had 60 Vbeta and 13 Jbeta primers. Assay: immunoSEQ multiplex PCR; the TCRdb copy retains only in-frame clones and omits some. The repertoire holds 150,000 or so clones, with roughly 84% as singletons. Donors consisted of healthy bone marrow donors. The CDR3 totals 11 residues. The trim removed 7 bases at V and 8 bases at J, leaving 4 bases unmatched. Germline lookup yields CDR1 MNHNY and CDR2 SVGAGI (reference sequence). As concerns this clone: Its specificity is unknown.

Sequencing was done on a sample of PBMCs. The sequence was collected from a man over 45 in good health and CMV-seropositive. The chain employs TRBV6-6 and TRBJ1-1; TRBD1 aligns across 7 bases. CDR3 sequence: CASNNRGEAFF. The CDR3 DNA reads TGTGCCAGCAACAACAGGGGAGAAGCTTTCTTT.